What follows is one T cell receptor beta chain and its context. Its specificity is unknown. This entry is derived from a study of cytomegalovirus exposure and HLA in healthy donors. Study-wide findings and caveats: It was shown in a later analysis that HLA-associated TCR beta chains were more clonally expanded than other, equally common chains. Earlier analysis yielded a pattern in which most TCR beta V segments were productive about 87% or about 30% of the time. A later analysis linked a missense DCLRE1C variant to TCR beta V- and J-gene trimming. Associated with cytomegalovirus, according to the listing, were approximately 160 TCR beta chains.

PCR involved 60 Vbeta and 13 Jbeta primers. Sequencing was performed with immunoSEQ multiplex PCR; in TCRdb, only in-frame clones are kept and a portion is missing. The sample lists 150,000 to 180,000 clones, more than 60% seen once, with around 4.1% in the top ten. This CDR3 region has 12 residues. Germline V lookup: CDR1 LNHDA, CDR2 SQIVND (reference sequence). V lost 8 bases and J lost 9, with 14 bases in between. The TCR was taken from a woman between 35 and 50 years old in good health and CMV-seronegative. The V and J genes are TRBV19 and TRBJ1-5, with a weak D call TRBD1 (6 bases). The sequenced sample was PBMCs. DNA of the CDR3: TGTGCCAGTGCAGGGGCGGGGGGGCCCCAGCATTTT. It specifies CASAGAGGPQHF. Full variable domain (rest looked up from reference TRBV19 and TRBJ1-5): DGGITQSPKYLFRKEGQNVTLSCEQNLNHDAMYWYRQDPGQGLRLIYYSQIVNDFQKGDIAEGYSVSREKKESFPLTVTSAQKNPTAFYLCASAGAGGPQHFGDGTRLSIL.